What follows are 28 T cell receptor beta chains derived from one specimen sequenced in a study of cytomegalovirus exposure and HLA in healthy donors. This PCR relied on a set of 60 Vbeta primers and 13 Jbeta primers. Clones were read by immunoSEQ multiplex PCR, and TCRdb kept only the in-frame ones, dropping some. The table has fewer than 200,000 clones, around 85% seen once. The sample taken for sequencing was PBMCs. Receptors originate from a human donor in good health.

The rearrangement joins TRBV14 to TRBJ2-7; D not resolved. V lost 0 bases to trimming and J lost 3 bases, with 6 bases between them. This CDR3 has 13 amino acids. Germline lookup yields CDR1 SGHDN and CDR2 FVKESK. The CDR3 nucleotides are TGTGCCAGCAGCCAAGATCTTAACTACGAGCAGTACTTC. It specifies CASSQDLNYEQYF.

The V gene is TRBV5-1, the J gene TRBJ1-1; maybe TRBD1 (6 bases). The CDR3 consists of 14 residues. Germline values: CDR1 SGHRS, CDR2 YFSETQ. With 6 bases removed from V and 3 bases from J, the gap between germline ends came to 15 bases. CDR3 region: CASTRGAGDTEAFF. CDR3 DNA sequence: TGCGCCAGCACCAGGGGTGCTGGGGACACTGAAGCTTTCTTT.

The V call is TRBV7-2, the J call TRBJ2-7; TRBD2 agrees at 11 bases. The CDR3 is 16 amino acids. The germline V gene encodes CDR1 SGHTA and CDR2 FQGNSA. Germline trimming cut 1 base from V and 5 bases from J; bases unmatched to any gene: 7. CDR3: CASSLVILAGAHEQYF. CDR3 coding DNA: TGTGCCAGCAGCTTAGTTATACTAGCGGGGGCCCACGAGCAGTACTTC.

The V and J genes are TRBV10-3 and TRBJ1-5, with TRBD1 matching over 8 bases. Per germline, CDR1 ENHRY and CDR2 SYGVKD. The CDR3 consists of 15 residues. Trimming took 7 bases from V and 2 from J; bases not matched to a gene: 7. As DNA, the CDR3 is TGTGCCATCATTAAGACAGGGGAAGGCAATCAGCCCCAGCATTTT. The encoded protein is CAIIKTGEGNQPQHF.

The chain uses TRBV6-6 and TRBJ1-1; D unclear. V lost 5 bases, J lost 12 bases, and 13 bases lay in between. The CDR3 spans 11 residues. CDR1 is MNHNY, CDR2 SVGAGI, per germline (reference sequence). The DNA of the CDR3 is TGTGCCAGCAGTGAGGGCGATGGAACTTTCTTT. This gives the protein CASSEGDGTFF.

V usage is TRBV4-1 and J usage is TRBJ2-1; 15 nucleotides agree with TRBD2. Trimming cost V 4 bases and J 7 bases; bases outside gene matches: 5. CDR1 is MGHRA and CDR2 is YSYEKL in the germline V gene. The CDR3 has 16 amino acids. DNA for the CDR3: TGCGCCAGCAGCCGGACTAGCGGGGGGGAGGTGAATGAGCAGTTCTTC. This translates into CASSRTSGGEVNEQFF.

This sequence joins TRBV15 and TRBJ1-4; D may be TRBD1 (5 bases). The CDR3 length is 15 residues. Germline CDR1 LNHNV, CDR2 YYDKDF (reference sequence). The V and J ends lost 0 bases and 7 bases respectively, with 12 bases between them. CDR3 coding DNA: TGTGCCACCAGCAGAGATGTCAGGGTGGTTGAAAAACTGTTTTTT. Protein: CATSRDVRVVEKLFF. Using reference TRBV15 and TRBJ1-4 for the parts outside the CDR3, the full variable domain is DAMVIQNPRYQVTQFGKPVTLSCSQTLNHNVMYWYQQKSSQAPKLLFHYYDKDFNNEADTPDNFQSRRPNTSFCFLDIRSPGLGDTAMYLCATSRDVRVVEKLFFGSGTQLSVL.

The CDR3 here is CASSVQGAEDGYTF. DNA of the CDR3: TGTGCCAGCTCCGTTCAGGGGGCAGAAGATGGCTACACCTTC. The rearrangement uses TRBV18 and TRBJ1-2, with 8 bases matching TRBD1. This CDR3 has 14 residues. V was clipped by 6 bases and J by 6 bases; unmatched bases: 9. Germline assignment: CDR1 KGHSH and CDR2 LQKENI.

The rearrangement uses TRBV19 and TRBJ1-2; perhaps TRBD1 as D (5 bases). CDR3 length: 10 residues. V was pared by 8 bases and J by 8 bases, with 9 bases between. CDR1 and CDR2 from the germline V gene are LNHDA and SQIVND (reference sequence). The CDR3 DNA reads as TGTGCCAGTGGAGGGGACGGCTACACCTTC. It yields the protein CASGGDGYTF.

The chain carries TRBV6-6 and TRBJ1-5; D uncertain. The V end was cut by 5 bases, the J end by 3 bases, with 17 bases between. The CDR3 extends over 16 amino acids. The V gene's germline CDR1 is MNHNY and CDR2 SVGAGI (reference sequence). As DNA, the CDR3 is TGTGCCAGCAGTACTCCGGGAGTACGGAACAATCAGCCCCAGCATTTT. This codes for CASSTPGVRNNQPQHF.

CDR3 protein: CASGLTRDTQYF. The CDR3, as DNA: TGTGCCAGCGGACTGACCAGGGATACGCAGTATTTT. V and J are TRBV19 and TRBJ2-3; a weak D match, TRBD2 (5 bases). CDR1 and CDR2 from the germline V gene are LNHDA and SQIVND (reference sequence). The CDR3 totals 12 residues. With 9 bases removed from V and 6 bases from J, the gap between germline ends came to 13 bases.

This clone was recorded only once. The V gene is TRBV4-3, the J gene TRBJ1-6; no clear D gene. The CDR3 consists of 16 residues. Trimming left V 2 bases short and J 7 bases short, with 15 bases between. Germline V gene sequence: CDR1 LGHNA, CDR2 YSLEER. The DNA for the CDR3 is TGCGCCAGCAGCCAAATTACGGTGACGGAGAATTCACCCCTCCACTTT. As protein: CASSQITVTENSPLHF.

The chain links TRBV7-2 to TRBJ2-2; the D gene is possibly TRBD2 (5 bases). The CDR3 totals 15 residues. Looked up from germline, CDR1 is SGHTA and CDR2 is FQGNSA. V was clipped by 6 bases and J by 0 bases, with 11 bases between them. The CDR3 reads CASSPLASNTGELFF. The CDR3 nucleotides are TGTGCCAGCAGTCCCCTAGCATCGAACACCGGGGAGCTGTTTTTT.

The chain employs TRBV7-9 and TRBJ2-5; unclear D gene. The J call could be wrong; TRBJ2-7 is a better fit for the DNA end. The CDR3 has 12 amino acids. The germline V gene encodes CDR1 SEHNR and CDR2 FQNEAQ (reference sequence). Here the CDR3 reads CASSLVHYEQYF. CDR3 coding DNA: TGTGCCAGCAGCTTAGTTCACTACGAGCAGTACTTC.

The CDR3 region has the DNA TGCAGCGTCCTCCGGGACAGGGACAACACTGAAGCTTTCTTT. Its protein is CSVLRDRDNTEAFF. The chain carries TRBV29-1 and TRBJ1-1; the match to TRBD1 covers 9 bases. The V gene end was trimmed by 6 bases and the J gene end by 2 bases; junction bases not matched to a gene: 7. Germline CDR1 reads SQVTM; CDR2 reads ANQGSEA. This CDR3 spans 14 amino acids.

The J gene is TRBJ2-1, the V gene TRBV10-3; TRBD1 aligns across 9 bases. This CDR3 spans 15 amino acids. CDR1 is ENHRY, CDR2 SYGVKD, per germline. J was trimmed by 2 bases and V by 6 bases; bases with no gene match: 5. The CDR3 DNA reads TGTGCCATCAGCCTGGGACAGGGTCCCTACAATGAGCAGTTCTTC. Residues: CAISLGQGPYNEQFF.

The chain carries TRBV14 and TRBJ1-2, with a tentative D call TRBD1 (6 bases). V was shortened by 4 bases and J by 5 bases, with 11 bases between the two germline ends. The CDR3 is made up of 13 amino acids. Looked up from germline, CDR1 is SGHDN and CDR2 is FVKESK. CDR3 residues: CASSPGHGYGYTF. In DNA form, the CDR3 reads TGTGCCAGCAGCCCGGGACACGGTTATGGCTACACCTTC.

This clone showed up just once. V usage is TRBV14 and J usage is TRBJ2-5; TRBD1 matches 10 bases. Germline V gene lookup returns CDR1 SGHDN and CDR2 FVKESK. Unmatched junction bases numbered 13, after V lost 0 bases and J lost 0 bases. This CDR3 region has 20 residues. The CDR3 DNA is TGTGCCAGCAGCCAAGACGGTTGGAGGTCGGGGACAGGGGACCAAGAGACCCAGTACTTC. It specifies CASSQDGWRSGTGDQETQYF. The variable domain in full, completed from reference TRBV14 and TRBJ2-5, reads EAGVTQFPSHSVIEKGQTVTLRCDPISGHDNLYWYRRVMGKEIKFLLHFVKESKQDESGMPNNRFLAERTGGTYSTLKVQPAELEDSGVYFCASSQDGWRSGTGDQETQYFGPGTRLLVL.

V gene TRBV4-3 combines with J gene TRBJ1-6, with D possibly being TRBD1 (5 bases). V was cut by 1 base and J by 1 base, with 17 bases left in between. This CDR3 is built from 19 residues. Germline assignment: CDR1 LGHNA and CDR2 YSLEER. In nucleotides, the CDR3 is TGCGCCAGCAGCCAAGTCCCCCCGGCAGGGTGGTCCTATAATTCACCCCTCCACTTT. It is translated as CASSQVPPAGWSYNSPLHF.

The rearrangement uses TRBV6-1 and TRBJ2-7; no firm D call. Germline V CDR1 and CDR2: MNHNS, SASEGT. The CDR3 is 15 residues long. The V end was cut by 4 bases, the J end by 6 bases, with 19 bases between. The CDR3 region is CASSVARGITSEQYF. Written as DNA, the CDR3 is TGTGCCAGCAGTGTGGCAAGAGGAATAACAAGCGAGCAGTACTTC.

The chain combines TRBV5-1 with TRBJ2-5, with 10 bases lining up with TRBD2. Gene TRBJ2-7 matches the end of the DNA better, so the J call may be wrong. This CDR3 has 16 amino acids. The germline V gene has CDR1 SGHRS and CDR2 YFSETQ. The CDR3 sequence is CASSWRESGGGYEQYF. CDR3 DNA: TGCGCCAGCAGCTGGAGGGAGAGCGGGGGGGGCTACGAGCAGTACTTC.

The rearrangement links TRBV14 to TRBJ2-3, with D unclear. The V end was cut by 2 bases, the J end by 2 bases, with 11 bases between. The CDR3 is made up of 15 amino acids. From germline, CDR1 is SGHDN and CDR2 FVKESK. The CDR3 DNA reads as TGTGCCAGCAGCCAATCTGTATATTACACAGATACGCAGTATTTT. Its protein product is CASSQSVYYTDTQYF.

The chain links TRBV4-1 to TRBJ2-7, with D perhaps matching TRBD1 (5 bases). CDR1 is MGHRA and CDR2 is YSYEKL in the germline V gene. Between the trimmed V and J ends, which lost 0 bases and 3 bases, there was a span of 9 bases. This CDR3 is 14 amino acids long. Here the CDR3 reads CASSQESGFYEQYF. DNA for the CDR3: TGCGCCAGCAGCCAAGAATCAGGGTTCTACGAGCAGTACTTC.

V is TRBV7-9 and J is TRBJ1-6, with D tentatively TRBD1 (5 bases). This CDR3 contains 14 residues. Germline assignment: CDR1 SEHNR and CDR2 FQNEAQ (reference sequence). The germline V and J ends were trimmed by 7 bases and 6 bases, with 13 bases remaining between them. The CDR3 spells CASKATAFNSPLHF. The CDR3 DNA follows: TGTGCCAGCAAAGCGACAGCCTTTAATTCACCCCTCCACTTT.

The sample holds a few counts of this clone. The CDR3 coding sequence is TGTGCCAGCAGTTACGTTGCGGGGGGGCCTTACGAGCAGTACTTC. It codes for CASSYVAGGPYEQYF. The chain employs TRBV6-5 and TRBJ2-7; TRBD2 aligns across 9 bases. CDR1 is MNHEY, CDR2 SVGAGI, per germline. This CDR3 is 15 amino acids long. V lost 2 bases to trimming and J lost 4 bases; unmatched junction nucleotides: 6.

The rearrangement uses TRBV4-3 and TRBJ2-1; TRBD2 aligns across 9 bases. Trimming cost V 0 bases and J 3 bases; bases outside gene matches: 3. The CDR3 spans 16 residues. Germline CDR1 LGHNA, CDR2 YSLEER. The CDR3 reads CASSQDPSGVYNEQFF. CDR3 bases: TGCGCCAGCAGCCAAGACCCTAGCGGGGTCTACAATGAGCAGTTCTTC.

The chain joins TRBV5-4 to TRBJ2-5, with D perhaps TRBD1 (6 bases). There are 15 residues in the CDR3. Germline loops: CDR1 SGHNT, CDR2 YYREEE (reference sequence). Trimming stripped 3 bases from V and 1 base from J, with 13 bases between. CDR3 DNA: TGTGCCAGCAGCTCGATGGACAGCAGCCAAGAGACCCAGTACTTC. Its protein product is CASSSMDSSQETQYF.

CDR3 amino acids: CASSFKERYYYEQYF. The CDR3 nucleotides are TGTGCCAGCTCTTTTAAGGAGCGGTACTACTACGAGCAGTACTTC. This chain uses TRBV2 with TRBJ2-7; TRBD2 might be the D (5 bases). V gave up 8 bases and J gave up 3 bases, with 20 bases separating them. This CDR3 spans 15 amino acids. From germline, CDR1 is SNHLY and CDR2 FYNNEI.